This T cell receptor beta chain came from a study of cytomegalovirus exposure and HLA in healthy donors. Study results and limitations: Association of a missense DCLRE1C variant with TCR beta V- and J-gene trimming was reported in a later analysis. The records held CMV serostatus as the only immune exposure information.

Use of 60 Vbeta and 13 Jbeta primers characterized the PCR. Profiling relied on immunoSEQ multiplex PCR, and the TCRdb table lists in-frame clones only, not all of them. The sample has 250,000 to 350,000 clones, more than 80% seen once. Turning to this clone: Antigen unknown.

Germline V gene lookup returns CDR1 MNHEY and CDR2 SMNVEV (reference sequence). This CDR3 spans 13 amino acids. V lost 5 bases and J lost 1, with 8 bases in between. The rearrangement links TRBV27 to TRBJ1-1, with a tentative D call TRBD1 (5 bases). Sequenced input: PBMCs. This TCR derives from a man in his forties or fifties in good health and CMV-seropositive. This CDR3 is CASSQTENTEAFF. DNA of the CDR3: TGTGCCAGCAGTCAGACAGAGAACACTGAAGCTTTCTTT.